This T cell receptor beta chain was identified during a study of T cell responses to AZD1222 COVID-19 vaccine. Study results and limitations: After the peak T cell response, and only then, were repertoires sampled.

Worth noting for this clone: Antigen specificity is unknown.

Here immunoSEQ multiplex PCR was the method, and the copy in TCRdb shows in-frame clones only, minus some. The data contain about 160,000 clones, 75% to 95% of them singletons. This CDR3 has 15 amino acids. The V segment lost 0 bases and the J segment 8 bases; nucleotides outside the gene matches: 4. Germline V gene sequence: CDR1 SEHNR, CDR2 FQNEAQ (reference sequence). Sequencing was performed on peripheral blood, taken on day 0 of AZD1222 vaccination. This rearrangement joins TRBV7-9 to TRBJ2-1; 10 nucleotides match TRBD2. This sequence originates from an adult in good health. The CDR3 reads CASSLALAGADEQFF. As DNA, the CDR3 is TGTGCCAGCAGCTTAGCCCTAGCGGGAGCCGATGAGCAGTTCTTC.